What follows are 18 T cell receptor beta chains derived from one specimen sequenced in a study of coeliac disease. Study results and caveats: Control samples showed higher TRB and TRG clonality than intraepithelial and lamina propria samples in active celiac disease.

Some clones are missing from TCRdb's copy, which holds only in-frame ones; the method was immunoSEQ multiplex PCR. The table shows about 4,200 clones, with 68% occurring only once. No antigens are known for them. The sample comprised intraepithelial lymphocytes from the gut. Receptors were obtained from a young woman with active celiac disease.

The chain couples TRBV4-1 to TRBJ2-7; D might be TRBD2 (6 bases). The CDR3 loop spans 14 amino acids. Trimming shortened V by 0 bases and J by 1 base, and 7 bases separated the two germline ends. The germline CDR1 and CDR2 sequences are MGHRA and YSYEKL. For the CDR3, the DNA is TGCGCCAGCAGCCAAGAGGGGGGTTCCTACGAGCAGTACTTC. Amino acid sequence: CASSQEGGSYEQYF.

This clone was recorded a few times. This chain links TRBV15 with TRBJ2-2, with 10 bases aligning to TRBD1. Unmatched junction bases numbered 6, after V lost 3 bases and J lost 5 bases. Germline V gives CDR1 LNHNV, CDR2 YYDKDF (reference sequence). The CDR3 length is 16 residues. For the CDR3, the DNA is TGTGCCACCAGCAGCCGACAGGGGGCCTTAACCGGGGAGCTGTTTTTT. Amino acids: CATSSRQGALTGELFF.

A word on this clone: Different DNA sequences within this sample yield the same CDR3. J is TRBJ1-2 and V is TRBV7-3, with D tentatively TRBD1 (6 bases). The CDR3 consists of 14 residues. Germline V lookup: CDR1 SGHTA, CDR2 FQGTGA. V lost 2 bases and J 4 bases, leaving 11 bases between the germline ends. CDR3 DNA: TGTGCCAGCAGCTTATCTGGGGGCGCCTATGGCTACACCTTC. Translated: CASSLSGGAYGYTF.

The chain has TRBV9 and TRBJ2-1; D is perhaps TRBD2 (5 bases). Deletions cut 3 bases from V and 7 bases from J, with 17 bases between. The germline V gene has CDR1 SGDLS and CDR2 YYNGEE. The CDR3 contains 15 residues. The CDR3 bases are TGTGCCAGCAGCGAATTGGACTGGTGGCGGAATGAGCAGTTCTTC. It translates to CASSELDWWRNEQFF. Filled out from reference TRBV9 and TRBJ2-1, the complete variable domain reads DSGVTQTPKHLITATGQRVTLRCSPRSGDLSVYWYQQSLDQGLQFLIQYYNGEERAKGNILERFSAQQFPDLHSELNLSSLELGDSALYFCASSELDWWRNEQFFGPGTRLTVL.

The chain couples TRBV5-1 to TRBJ2-7, with a weak D call TRBD2 (6 bases). Germline CDR1 is SGHRS and CDR2 is YFSETQ. The CDR3 contains 16 residues. The V end was cut by 4 bases, the J end by 4 bases, with 21 bases between. Here the CDR3 reads CASSTQGGGVAYEQYF. CDR3 DNA: TGCGCCAGCAGCACCCAGGGTGGCGGGGTAGCTTACGAGCAGTACTTC. The entire variable domain, with the rest obtained from reference TRBV5-1 and TRBJ2-7, is as follows: KAGVTQTPRYLIKTRGQQVTLSCSPISGHRSVSWYQQTPGQGLQFLFEYFSETQRNKGNFPGRFSGRQFSNSRSEMNVSTLELGDSALYLCASSTQGGGVAYEQYFGPGTRLTVT.

This clone appeared a few times. The J gene is TRBJ2-7, the V gene TRBV5-6; no firm D call. The CDR3 spans 12 residues. Germline values: CDR1 SGHDT, CDR2 YYEEEE. Trimming stripped 4 bases from V and 6 bases from J, with 11 bases between. CDR3 DNA sequence: TGTGCCAGCAGCCTCTTGAGAACCGAGCAGTACTTC. It is translated as CASSLLRTEQYF.

A few counts support this clone. The chain employs TRBV9 and TRBJ2-2; D might be TRBD2 (8 bases). Per germline, CDR1 SGDLS and CDR2 YYNGEE. V lost 3 bases to trimming and J lost 3 bases, with 24 bases between them. This CDR3 contains 19 residues. CDR3 sequence: CASSAPREVGGGDTGELFF. CDR3 DNA: TGTGCCAGCAGCGCCCCGCGGGAGGTAGGAGGGGGCGACACCGGGGAGCTGTTTTTT.

The chain's CDR3 is CASSAPLAPVTGELFF. The CDR3 DNA sequence: TGTGCCAGCAGCGCTCCACTAGCGCCGGTCACCGGGGAGCTGTTTTTT. J is TRBJ2-2 and V is TRBV9, with 7 bases matching TRBD2. There are 16 residues in the CDR3. CDR1 SGDLS and CDR2 YYNGEE come from the germline V gene. Trimming took 3 bases from V and 4 from J; bases not matched to a gene: 9. Together with reference TRBV9 and TRBJ2-2, the CDR3 gives the full variable domain: DSGVTQTPKHLITATGQRVTLRCSPRSGDLSVYWYQQSLDQGLQFLIQYYNGEERAKGNILERFSAQQFPDLHSELNLSSLELGDSALYFCASSAPLAPVTGELFFGEGSRLTVL.

This clone turned up a few times. The chain has TRBV9 and TRBJ1-2, with D tentatively TRBD1 (6 bases). Trimming pared 4 bases from V and 2 bases from J, leaving 9 bases between. Per the germline V gene, CDR1 is SGDLS and CDR2 is YYNGEE. The CDR3 length is 13 residues. DNA for the CDR3: TGTGCCAGCAGCTACGGACAGAACTATGGCTACACCTTC. Amino acids: CASSYGQNYGYTF.

The chain combines TRBV4-1 with TRBJ2-2; D is perhaps TRBD1 (5 bases). V lost 0 bases and J 5 bases, leaving 13 bases between the germline ends. In germline, CDR1 is MGHRA, CDR2 YSYEKL. The CDR3 is made up of 16 amino acids. The CDR3 DNA sequence: TGCGCCAGCAGCCAAGATAGCCAGGGCTGGACCGGGGAGCTGTTTTTT. Translated, it gives CASSQDSQGWTGELFF.

By share of the sample, this clone is medium-sized. The chain recombines TRBV7-8 with TRBJ1-2, with 11 bases matching TRBD1. The V segment lost 0 bases and the J segment 10 bases; nucleotides outside the gene matches: 7. Looked up from germline, CDR1 is SGHVS and CDR2 is FQNEAQ. The CDR3 is 15 residues long. This CDR3 reads CASSLAAGTGGVYTF. The CDR3 DNA follows: TGTGCCAGCAGCTTAGCGGCTGGGACAGGGGGAGTCTACACCTTC. The full variable domain, with the rest looked up from reference TRBV7-8 and TRBJ1-2, is GAGVSQSPRYKVAKRGQDVALRCDPISGHVSLFWYQQALGQGPEFLTYFQNEAQLDKSGLPSDRFFAERPEGSVSTLKIQRTQQEDSAVYLCASSLAAGTGGVYTFGSGTRLTVV.

The chain couples TRBV6-6 to TRBJ2-2, with 7 bases that match TRBD1. The CDR3 extends over 15 amino acids. The ends lost 6 bases at V and 5 bases at J; junction bases unmatched: 9. Per the germline V gene, CDR1 is MNHNY and CDR2 is SVGAGI (reference sequence). CDR3 residues: CASRPPDRVTGELFF. DNA of the CDR3: TGTGCCAGCAGACCACCCGACAGGGTTACCGGGGAGCTGTTTTTT.

The V call is TRBV27, the J call TRBJ1-2; maybe TRBD1 (6 bases). From germline, CDR1 is MNHEY and CDR2 SMNVEV (reference sequence). This CDR3 region has 15 residues. The V gene lost 5 bases and the J gene lost 0 bases, with 13 bases spanning the gap. CDR3 loop: CASSQGRNANYGYTF. CDR3 nucleotide sequence: TGTGCCAGCAGTCAGGGGCGGAATGCTAACTATGGCTACACCTTC.

The chain uses TRBV29-1 and TRBJ1-1, with D perhaps matching TRBD1 (6 bases). Germline V gene sequence: CDR1 SQVTM, CDR2 ANQGSEA. Between the trimmed V and J ends, which lost 3 bases and 1 base, there was a span of 9 bases. The CDR3 loop spans 13 amino acids. The CDR3 DNA reads as TGCAGCGTTGAGGGGGCACCGAACACTGAAGCTTTCTTT. This gives the protein CSVEGAPNTEAFF.

This chain joins TRBV28 and TRBJ1-2, with TRBD1 identical over 10 bases. CDR1 MDHEN and CDR2 SYDVKM come from the germline V gene. The CDR3 consists of 15 residues. Trimming cost V 6 bases and J 7 bases; bases outside gene matches: 11. For the CDR3, the DNA is TGTGCCAGCAGGCCCTCCGAGACAGGGGGCGCTGGCTACACCTTC. Protein sequence: CASRPSETGGAGYTF.

The CDR3 DNA reads TGTGCCAGCAAAGCCCTAGCGGGAGGCTTGGGTGAGCAGTACTTC. It yields the protein CASKALAGGLGEQYF. The chain couples TRBV27 to TRBJ2-7; 11 bases align to TRBD2. This CDR3 comprises 15 residues. J was trimmed by 7 bases and V by 7 bases; bases with no gene match: 12. From germline, CDR1 is MNHEY and CDR2 SMNVEV (reference sequence).

The chain has TRBV4-2 and TRBJ1-2, with D possibly matching TRBD1 (6 bases). Germline lookup yields CDR1 LGHNA and CDR2 YNFKEQ. The CDR3 contains 19 residues. The ends were cut back, 1 base at V and 0 bases at J, with 21 bases in the middle. For the CDR3, the DNA is TGTGCCAGCAGCCAAGTTATGGGCACAGGGCGCTCTTCTAACTATGGCTACACCTTC. Translated: CASSQVMGTGRSSNYGYTF.

This clone was picked up a small number of times. The CDR3 spells CASSPRRQKSYEQYF. The DNA for the CDR3 is TGTGCCAGCAGCCCGCGGAGACAGAAGTCCTACGAGCAGTACTTC. This sequence joins TRBV7-8 and TRBJ2-7; D perhaps matches TRBD1 (5 bases). V lost 5 bases, J lost 1 base, and 15 bases lay in between. Germline V gene sequence: CDR1 SGHVS, CDR2 FQNEAQ. The length of the CDR3 is 15 residues.